A selection of T cell receptor beta chains follows, all from one sample in a study of blood T cell repertoires in COVID-19. Sequenced by immunoSEQ multiplex PCR; TCRdb stores in-frame clones only, minus some. The sample has over 400,000 clones, 80% to 90% seen once. Sequencing was carried out using PBMCs or T cells enriched from blood (not recorded which). The receptors were gathered from a woman aged 55-70 years who had recovered from COVID-19. CDR3s include the opening cysteine and the closing phenylalanine or tryptophan. Where a row states a size, it is once, few, many or the class of an expanded clone; other rows omit it.

v_call	clone_size	j_call	cdr3_aa
TRBV10-3	.	TRBJ1-2	CAISVGGQGNGYTF
TRBV7-9	.	TRBJ1-6	CASSQPTGSSPLHF
TRBV7-2	.	TRBJ2-5	CASSSYRGIQETQYF
TRBV3-1/TRBV3-2	.	TRBJ1-6	CASSQDRETPESPLHF
TRBV5-1	.	TRBJ1-1	CASSLVGTANTEAFF
TRBV19	.	TRBJ1-5	CASSNIPRDSHNQPQHF
TRBV19	.	TRBJ1-1	CASRSGQNTEAFF
TRBV19	.	TRBJ2-3	CASSIQGAGTVTQYF
TRBV24-1	.	TRBJ2-1	CATSVGGNGNNEQFF
TRBV2	.	TRBJ1-2	CASSEENRYLTYGYTF
TRBV13	.	TRBJ1-3	CASTKRGNTIYF
TRBV7-8	.	TRBJ2-3	CASSLTSGGLTDTQYF
TRBV4-1	once	TRBJ1-1	CASSQEQGAVNTEAFF
TRBV27	.	TRBJ2-1	CASSLRSGGGNEQFF
TRBV6-2/TRBV6-3	.	TRBJ1-1	CASNPREGLNTEAFF
TRBV6-1	.	TRBJ2-7	CASSAFPGTGGYEQYF
TRBV2	.	TRBJ1-5	CASSERGGGNQPQHF
TRBV23-1	.	TRBJ1-1	CASSQSVLKADSNTEAFF
TRBV7-2	.	TRBJ2-4	CASSQGGAQYF
TRBV4-1	.	TRBJ1-6	CASSHVGQALSPLHF
TRBV2	.	TRBJ2-1	CASSSRSINEQFF
TRBV7-2	.	TRBJ1-1	CASSFYGGRTEAFF
TRBV12-3/TRBV12-4	.	TRBJ1-2	CASSVTGNYGYTF
TRBV6-6	.	TRBJ1-1	CASGSAEAFF
TRBV7-2	.	TRBJ1-2	CASSLLTVGQGSGYTF